The following is a TCR beta chain sequence with its context. No antigen is known for it. These data are taken from a study of vaccination effects on CD4 cells after COVID-19. V lost 5 bases, J lost 1 base, and 14 bases lay in between. Germline loops: CDR1 MNHEY, CDR2 SVGAGI. The length of the CDR3 is 15 residues. Using immunoSEQ multiplex PCR, the repertoire was profiled, and TCRdb retains in-frame clones only, with some absent. Of tens of thousands of clones in the sample, more than 70% were seen once. Sequencing in the ViraFEST assay came after antigen-specific CD4+ T cells had been expanded with viral peptide pools, which were used to stimulate PBMC. With 10 to 11 days of culture completed, CD4+ T cells were isolated. Participants completed two doses of the BNT162b2 or mRNA-1273 vaccine.

The sequenced sample was CD4+ T cells from PBMCs cultured with HCoV-229E spike peptides, obtained after COVID-19 vaccination. The rearrangement uses TRBV6-5 and TRBJ1-1; possible D gene TRBD1, 6 bases. This clonotype was obtained from a human donor who received a COVID-19 vaccine. This CDR3 reads CASSQLSTGNTEAFF. CDR3 DNA sequence: TGTGCCAGCAGTCAACTTTCGACAGGGAACACTGAAGCTTTCTTT.